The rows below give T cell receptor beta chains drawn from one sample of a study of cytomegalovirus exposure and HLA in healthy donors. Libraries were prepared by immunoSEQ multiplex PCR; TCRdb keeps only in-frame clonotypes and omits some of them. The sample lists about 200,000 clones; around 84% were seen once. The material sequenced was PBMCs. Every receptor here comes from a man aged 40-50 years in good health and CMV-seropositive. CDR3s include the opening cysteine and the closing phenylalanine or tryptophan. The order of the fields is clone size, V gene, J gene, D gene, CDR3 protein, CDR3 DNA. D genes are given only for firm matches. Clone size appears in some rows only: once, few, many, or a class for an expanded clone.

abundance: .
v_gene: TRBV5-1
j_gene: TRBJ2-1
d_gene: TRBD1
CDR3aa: CASSRDRAYNEQFF
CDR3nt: TGCGCCAGCAGCAGGGACAGGGCTTACAATGAGCAGTTCTTC

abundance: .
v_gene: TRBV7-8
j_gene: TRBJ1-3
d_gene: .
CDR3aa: CASSRDIISGNTIYF
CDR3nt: TGTGCCAGCAGCCGGGACATCATCTCTGGAAACACCATATATTTT

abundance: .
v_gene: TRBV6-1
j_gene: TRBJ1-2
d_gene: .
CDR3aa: CASGTGLNYGYTF
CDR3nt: TGTGCCAGTGGGACCGGACTAAACTATGGCTACACCTTC

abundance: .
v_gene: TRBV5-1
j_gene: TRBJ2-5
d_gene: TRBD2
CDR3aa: CASSLEPGGLIVTQYF
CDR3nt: TGCGCCAGCAGCTTGGAGCCGGGGGGGCTTATTGTGACCCAGTACTTC

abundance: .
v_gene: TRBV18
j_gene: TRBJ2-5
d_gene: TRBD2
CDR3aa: CASSPAGVETQYF
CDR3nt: TGTGCCAGCTCACCAGCGGGAGTTGAGACCCAGTACTTC

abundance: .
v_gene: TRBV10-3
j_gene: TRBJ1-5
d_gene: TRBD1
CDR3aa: CAISERQGNVQPQHF
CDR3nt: TGTGCCATCAGTGAGAGACAGGGGAATGTTCAGCCCCAGCATTTT

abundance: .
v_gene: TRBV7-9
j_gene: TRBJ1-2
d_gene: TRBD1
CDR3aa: CASSHLDRVPGGYTF
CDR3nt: TGTGCCAGCAGCCACCTGGACAGGGTCCCAGGGGGCTACACCTTC

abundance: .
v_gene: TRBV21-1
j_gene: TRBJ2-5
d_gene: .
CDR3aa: CAPAGVVVWTQYF
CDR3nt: TGTGCCCCCGCGGGGGTGGTGGTGTGGACCCAGTACTTC

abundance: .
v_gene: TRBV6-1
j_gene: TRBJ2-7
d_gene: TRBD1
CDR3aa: CASSERDSYEQYF
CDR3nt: TGTGCCAGCAGTGAAAGGGACAGCTACGAGCAGTACTTC

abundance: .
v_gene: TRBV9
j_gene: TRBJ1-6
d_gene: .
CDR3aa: CASSVAGGLSSYNSPLHF
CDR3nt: TGTGCCAGCAGCGTAGCGGGAGGGTTAAGCTCCTATAATTCACCCCTCCACTTT

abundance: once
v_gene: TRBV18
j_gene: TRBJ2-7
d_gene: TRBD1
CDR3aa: CASSPLPTGTHEQYF
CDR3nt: TGTGCCAGCTCACCATTACCGACAGGGACCCACGAGCAGTACTTC

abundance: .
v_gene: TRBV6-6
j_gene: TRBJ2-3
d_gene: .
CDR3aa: CASSYGQVIDTQYF
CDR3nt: TGTGCCAGCAGTTACGGGCAGGTAATAGATACGCAGTATTTT

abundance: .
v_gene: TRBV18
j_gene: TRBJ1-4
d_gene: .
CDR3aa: CASSPEGSVNEKLFF
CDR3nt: TGTGCCAGCTCACCGGAGGGGTCGGTTAATGAAAAACTGTTTTTT

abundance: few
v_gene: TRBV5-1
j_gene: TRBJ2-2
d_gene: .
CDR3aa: CASSTPLGVGGELFF
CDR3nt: TGCGCCAGCAGCACCCCCCTAGGGGTTGGCGGGGAGCTGTTTTTT

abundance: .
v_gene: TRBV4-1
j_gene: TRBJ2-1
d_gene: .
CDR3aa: CASSQEPSGISYNEQFF
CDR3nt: TGCGCCAGCAGCCAAGAACCCTCGGGAATCTCCTACAATGAGCAGTTCTTC

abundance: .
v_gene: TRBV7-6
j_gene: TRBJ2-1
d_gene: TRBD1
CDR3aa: CASSSTGNEQFF
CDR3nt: TGTGCCAGCAGCTCGACAGGGAATGAGCAGTTCTTC

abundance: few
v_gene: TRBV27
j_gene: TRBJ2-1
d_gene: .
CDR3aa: CASSLWSGRVPYNEQFF
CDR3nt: TGTGCCAGCAGTTTATGGTCCGGTCGTGTCCCCTACAATGAGCAGTTCTTC

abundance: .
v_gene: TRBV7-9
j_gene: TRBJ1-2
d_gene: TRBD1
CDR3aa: CASSPQDRDYGYTF
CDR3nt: TGTGCCAGCAGCCCGCAGGACAGGGACTATGGCTACACCTTC

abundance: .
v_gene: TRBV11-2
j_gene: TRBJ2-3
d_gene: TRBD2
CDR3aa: CASSSRLADRPDTQYF
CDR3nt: TGTGCCAGCAGCTCTAGACTAGCGGATAGACCAGATACGCAGTATTTT

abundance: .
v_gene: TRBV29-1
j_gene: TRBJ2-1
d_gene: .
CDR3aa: CSSRVSYNEQFF
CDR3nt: TGCAGCTCCCGCGTCTCCTACAATGAGCAGTTCTTC

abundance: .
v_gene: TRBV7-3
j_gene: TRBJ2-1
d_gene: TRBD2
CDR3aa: CASSAGGNSYNEQFF
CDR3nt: TGTGCCAGCAGCGCCGGGGGGAACTCCTACAATGAGCAGTTCTTC

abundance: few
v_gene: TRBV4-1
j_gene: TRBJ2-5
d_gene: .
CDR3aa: CASSQPGLQETQYF
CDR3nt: TGCGCCAGCAGCCAACCGGGACTCCAAGAGACCCAGTACTTC

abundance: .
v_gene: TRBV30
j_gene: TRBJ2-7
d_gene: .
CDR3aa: CAWSGSYEQYF
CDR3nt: TGTGCCTGGTCGGGGTCATACGAGCAGTACTTC

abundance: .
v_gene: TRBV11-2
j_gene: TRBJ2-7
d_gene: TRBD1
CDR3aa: CASSLGRGTGDYEQYF
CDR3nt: TGTGCCAGCAGCTTAGGGCGGGGGACAGGGGACTACGAGCAGTACTTC

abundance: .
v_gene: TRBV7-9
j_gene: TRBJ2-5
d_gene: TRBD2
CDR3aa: CASSPGALAVPYQETQYF
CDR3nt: TGTGCCAGCAGCCCTGGGGCCCTAGCGGTCCCGTACCAAGAGACCCAGTACTTC

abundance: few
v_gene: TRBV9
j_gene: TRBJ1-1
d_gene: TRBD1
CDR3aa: CASSVGTGGEAFF
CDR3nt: TGTGCCAGCAGCGTAGGGACAGGGGGTGAAGCTTTCTTT

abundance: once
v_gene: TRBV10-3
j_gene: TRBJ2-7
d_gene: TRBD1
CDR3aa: CAISESRGQGPAYEQYF
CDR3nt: TGTGCCATCAGTGAGTCTAGGGGACAGGGGCCGGCCTACGAGCAGTACTTC

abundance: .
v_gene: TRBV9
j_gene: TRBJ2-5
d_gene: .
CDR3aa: CASSVQQETQYF
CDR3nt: TGTGCCAGCAGCGTTCAGCAAGAGACCCAGTACTTC

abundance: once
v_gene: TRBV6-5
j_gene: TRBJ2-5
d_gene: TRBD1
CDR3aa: CASSWDREETQYF
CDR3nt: TGTGCCAGCAGCTGGGACAGGGAGGAGACCCAGTACTTC

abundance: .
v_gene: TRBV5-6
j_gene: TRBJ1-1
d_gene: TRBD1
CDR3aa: CASSRPTGDTEAFF
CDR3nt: TGTGCCAGCAGCCGGCCGACAGGGGACACTGAAGCTTTCTTT

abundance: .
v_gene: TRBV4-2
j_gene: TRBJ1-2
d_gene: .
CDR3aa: CASSERTVVTLYGYTF
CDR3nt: TGTGCCAGCAGCGAACGGACAGTCGTCACGCTGTATGGCTACACCTTC

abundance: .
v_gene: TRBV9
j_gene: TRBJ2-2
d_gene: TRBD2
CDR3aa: CASGGLAGGRGELFF
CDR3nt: TGTGCCAGCGGCGGCCTAGCGGGAGGTCGAGGGGAGCTGTTTTTT

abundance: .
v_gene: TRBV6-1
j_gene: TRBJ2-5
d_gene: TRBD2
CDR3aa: CASLKRAGDQETQYF
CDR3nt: TGTGCCAGCCTAAAGCGGGCGGGGGACCAAGAGACCCAGTACTTC

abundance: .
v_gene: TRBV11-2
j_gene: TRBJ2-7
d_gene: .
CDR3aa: CASSLEAGPSYEQYF
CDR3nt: TGTGCCAGCAGCTTAGAGGCGGGGCCCTCCTACGAGCAGTACTTC

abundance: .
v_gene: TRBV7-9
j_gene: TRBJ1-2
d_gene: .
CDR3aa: CASSLGWEYGYTF
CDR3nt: TGTGCCAGCAGCTTAGGATGGGAGTATGGCTACACCTTC

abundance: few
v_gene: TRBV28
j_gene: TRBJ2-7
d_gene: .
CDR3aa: CASRNLPTSSYEQYF
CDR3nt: TGTGCCAGCAGGAACCTACCGACTAGCTCCTACGAGCAGTACTTC

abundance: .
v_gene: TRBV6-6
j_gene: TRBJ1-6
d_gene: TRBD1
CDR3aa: CASSYSSTGVYPLHF
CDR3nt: TGTGCCAGCAGTTACTCGTCGACAGGGGTTTATCCCCTCCACTTT

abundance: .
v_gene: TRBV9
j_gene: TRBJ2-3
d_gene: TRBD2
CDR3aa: CASSRERGQSTDTQYF
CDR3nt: TGTGCCAGCAGCCGGGAGCGGGGGCAAAGCACAGATACGCAGTATTTT

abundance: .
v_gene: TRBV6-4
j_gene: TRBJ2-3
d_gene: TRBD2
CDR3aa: CASPPSNPTSGGSTDTQYF
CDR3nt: TGTGCCAGCCCTCCGAGTAACCCGACTAGCGGGGGCAGCACAGATACGCAGTATTTT

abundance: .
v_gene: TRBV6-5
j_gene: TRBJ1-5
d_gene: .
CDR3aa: CASSSPDQPQHF
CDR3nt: TGTGCCAGCAGTAGCCCCGATCAGCCCCAGCATTTT

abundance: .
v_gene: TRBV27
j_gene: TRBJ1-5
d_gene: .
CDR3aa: CASSLGGSLYSNQPQHF
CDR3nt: TGTGCCAGCAGTTTAGGGGGCAGCCTCTATAGCAATCAGCCCCAGCATTTT

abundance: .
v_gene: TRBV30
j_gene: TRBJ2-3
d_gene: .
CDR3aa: CAWNTGAMSGRDTQYF
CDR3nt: TGTGCCTGGAATACGGGAGCCATGTCCGGTCGAGATACGCAGTATTTT

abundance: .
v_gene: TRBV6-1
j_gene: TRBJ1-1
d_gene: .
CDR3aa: CASNRQLNTEAFF
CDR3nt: TGTGCCAGCAATCGACAGTTGAACACTGAAGCTTTCTTT

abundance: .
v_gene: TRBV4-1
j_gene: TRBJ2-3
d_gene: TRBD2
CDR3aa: CASSPQGLADTQYF
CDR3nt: TGCGCCAGCAGCCCTCAGGGACTAGCAGATACGCAGTATTTT

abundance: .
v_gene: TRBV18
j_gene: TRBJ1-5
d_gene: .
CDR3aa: CASSPFSDSNQPQHF
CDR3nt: TGTGCCAGCTCACCCTTCTCAGATAGCAATCAGCCCCAGCATTTT

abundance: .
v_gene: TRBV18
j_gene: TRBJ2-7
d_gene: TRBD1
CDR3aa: CASSPRGTARDEQYF
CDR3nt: TGTGCCAGCTCACCACGTGGGACAGCACGGGACGAGCAGTACTTC

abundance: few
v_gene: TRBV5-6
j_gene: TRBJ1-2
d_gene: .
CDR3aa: CASSLAGTPYGYTF
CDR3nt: TGTGCCAGCAGCTTGGCCGGGACACCCTATGGCTACACCTTC

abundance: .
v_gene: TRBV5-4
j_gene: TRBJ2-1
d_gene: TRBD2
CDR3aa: CASSFGLAGAGDEQFF
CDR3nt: TGTGCCAGCAGCTTTGGACTAGCGGGGGCTGGGGATGAGCAGTTCTTC

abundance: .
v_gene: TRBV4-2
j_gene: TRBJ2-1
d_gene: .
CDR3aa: CASSQDTVSSPGEQFF
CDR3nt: TGTGCCAGCAGCCAAGATACGGTGTCTAGCCCGGGTGAGCAGTTCTTC

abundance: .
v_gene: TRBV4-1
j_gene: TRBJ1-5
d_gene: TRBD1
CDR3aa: CASSPDRELNQPQHF
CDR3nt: TGCGCCAGCAGCCCGGACAGGGAGTTGAATCAGCCCCAGCATTTT

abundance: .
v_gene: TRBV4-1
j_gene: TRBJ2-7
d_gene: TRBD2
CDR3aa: CASSQGVGGGPPYEQYF
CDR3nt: TGCGCCAGCAGCCAAGGGGTGGGCGGGGGGCCCCCCTACGAGCAGTACTTC

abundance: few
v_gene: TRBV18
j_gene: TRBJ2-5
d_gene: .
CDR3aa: CASTLQGSAETQYF
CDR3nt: TGTGCCAGCACTCTCCAGGGTAGTGCGGAGACCCAGTACTTC

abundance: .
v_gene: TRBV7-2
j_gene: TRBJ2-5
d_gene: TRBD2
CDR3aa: CASRRGAGGRKETQYF
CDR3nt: TGTGCCAGCAGACGGGGAGCGGGAGGGCGAAAAGAGACCCAGTACTTC

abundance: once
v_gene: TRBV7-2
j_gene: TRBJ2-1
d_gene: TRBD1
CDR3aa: CASSLAGTGVDNEQFF
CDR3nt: TGTGCCAGCAGCTTAGCCGGGACAGGGGTGGACAATGAGCAGTTCTTC

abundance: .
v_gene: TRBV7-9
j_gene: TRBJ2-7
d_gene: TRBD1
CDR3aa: CASSPDRAYEQYF
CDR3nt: TGTGCCAGCAGCCCCGACAGGGCCTACGAGCAGTACTTC

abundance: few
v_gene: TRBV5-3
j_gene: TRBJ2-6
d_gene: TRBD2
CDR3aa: CARSLTSERSGANVLTF
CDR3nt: TGTGCCAGAAGCTTAACTAGCGAACGCTCTGGGGCCAACGTCCTGACTTTC

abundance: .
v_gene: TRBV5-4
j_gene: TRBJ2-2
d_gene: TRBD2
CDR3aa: CASSVGTSGNTGELFF
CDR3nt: TGTGCCAGCAGCGTCGGGACTAGCGGAAACACCGGGGAGCTGTTTTTT

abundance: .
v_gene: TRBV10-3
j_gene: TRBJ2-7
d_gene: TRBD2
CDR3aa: CAISEGSGGALNYEQYF
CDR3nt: TGTGCCATCAGTGAGGGGAGCGGGGGGGCTCTCAACTACGAGCAGTACTTC

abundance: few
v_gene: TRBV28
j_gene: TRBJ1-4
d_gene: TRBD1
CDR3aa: CASRQSHRGHEKLFF
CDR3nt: TGTGCCAGCAGACAATCCCACAGGGGCCATGAAAAACTGTTTTTT